The present T cell receptor beta chain was sequenced within a study of blood T cell repertoires in COVID-19. Generated by immunoSEQ multiplex PCR, the TCRdb table keeps only in-frame clones and is missing some. The table lists about 210,000 clones, 81% of them singletons. V was pared by 0 bases and J by 0 bases, with 9 bases between. The CDR3 sequence is 16 residues long. Germline CDR1 and CDR2: MNHEY and SVGAGI. Only one count was recorded for this clone. The sequence was obtained from a man aged 40-49 years who had recovered from COVID-19. The chain has TRBV6-5 and TRBJ1-3, with D perhaps TRBD1 (6 bases). Sequenced: PBMCs or T cells enriched from blood (not recorded which). The CDR3 protein is CASSYSNRDSGNTIYF. Written as DNA, the CDR3 is TGTGCCAGCAGTTACTCGAACAGGGACTCTGGAAACACCATATATTTT.